The rows below give T cell receptor beta chains drawn from one sample of a study of T cells after yellow fever vaccination. TCRdb reprocessed the 5' RACE reads via MiXCR and lists one record per CDR3 protein. The table shows a few hundred thousand distinct CDR3 sequences, with around 8.1% occurring only once. The sample in question was PBMCs, obtained roughly 46 days after the first yellow fever vaccination. These receptors were obtained from a man in his late teens or twenties who received the YFV17D yellow fever vaccine. Both conserved end residues are part of each CDR3. The D gene is left open where the match is weak. Some rows mark clone size as missing; the rest say once, few, many or name a class of expanded clone.

J gene	D gene	V gene	clone size	CDR3 protein	CDR3 DNA
TRBJ1-5	NA	TRBV10-2	NA	CASSEINQPQHF	TGCGCCAGCAGTGAAATCAATCAGCCCCAGCATTTT
TRBJ1-2	NA	TRBV28	few	CASSYRVYGYTF	TGTGCCAGCAGTTACAGGGTCTATGGCTACACCTTC
TRBJ2-5	TRBD2	TRBV6-2/TRBV6-3	many	CASSYRPWTSLGETQYF	TGTGCCAGCAGTTACCGACCTTGGACTAGCCTCGGGGAGACCCAGTACTTC
TRBJ2-1	TRBD1	TRBV7-8	NA	CASSFPTGDEQFF	TGTGCCAGCAGCTTCCCCACAGGGGATGAGCAGTTCTTC
TRBJ2-5	TRBD2	TRBV5-1	NA	CASSYPSGGRLQETQYF	TGCGCCAGCAGCTACCCTAGCGGGGGGCGACTTCAAGAGACCCAGTACTTC
TRBJ2-6	NA	TRBV7-2	many	CASSSVPLSGANVLTF	TGTGCCAGCAGTTCGGTCCCCCTCTCTGGGGCCAACGTCCTGACTTTC
TRBJ1-2	NA	TRBV4-3	few	CASSQARRSLYGYTF	TGCGCCAGCAGCCAAGCCAGACGGAGCCTCTATGGCTACACCTTC
TRBJ2-6	NA	TRBV7-2	NA	CASSLVAGSSGANVLTF	TGTGCCAGCAGCTTAGTTGCGGGGAGCTCTGGGGCCAACGTCCTGACTTTC
TRBJ2-3	TRBD2	TRBV12-3/TRBV12-4	NA	CASRIRGGGPGDTQYF	TGTGCCAGCAGAATCAGAGGCGGGGGGCCGGGAGATACGCAGTATTTT
TRBJ1-1	NA	TRBV20-1	NA	CSAAGTRTTEAFF	TGCAGTGCGGCCGGGACAAGGACCACTGAAGCTTTCTTT
TRBJ2-3	TRBD2	TRBV4-2	NA	CASSQVSGGALVDTQYF	TGTGCCAGCAGCCAAGTTAGCGGGGGGGCCTTAGTAGATACGCAGTATTTT
TRBJ2-1	TRBD2	TRBV20-1	NA	CSASRGASGTEQFF	TGCAGTGCTAGCCGAGGGGCTAGCGGGACCGAGCAGTTCTTC
TRBJ2-5	NA	TRBV20-1	few	CSAVVLGETQYF	TGCAGTGCTGTCGTGCTAGGGGAGACCCAGTACTTC
TRBJ1-1	TRBD1	TRBV2	NA	CASTRGTGATEAFF	TGTGCCAGCACCCGAGGGACAGGGGCCACTGAAGCTTTCTTT
TRBJ2-5	NA	TRBV4-1	few	CASSQARMYRDSEVQYF	TGCGCCAGCAGCCAAGCAAGGATGTACCGGGACTCAGAGGTCCAGTACTTC
TRBJ2-3	NA	TRBV7-9	many	CASSFRGQPTTDTQYF	TGTGCCAGCAGCTTCCGTGGACAGCCAACCACAGATACGCAGTATTTT
TRBJ2-1	TRBD2	TRBV27	few	CASGPWVTGGAHNEQFF	TGTGCCAGCGGCCCGTGGGTTACCGGGGGGGCCCACAATGAGCAGTTCTTC
TRBJ2-5	TRBD1	TRBV6-5	NA	CASSRGQGGLQYF	TGTGCCAGCAGTCGGGGACAGGGAGGTCTCCAGTACTTC
TRBJ2-1	TRBD1	TRBV30	few	CAQDRGVLYNEQFF	TGTGCCCAGGACAGGGGGGTCCTCTACAATGAGCAGTTCTTC
TRBJ2-1	NA	TRBV28	NA	CASSALGEQFF	TGTGCCAGCAGTGCCCTCGGGGAGCAGTTCTTC
TRBJ2-2	NA	TRBV12-3/TRBV12-4	few	CASSPPEGSTGELFF	TGTGCCAGCAGCCCCCCGGAAGGAAGCACCGGGGAGCTGTTTTTT
TRBJ2-2	NA	TRBV5-1	few	CASSWGDFNTGELFF	TGCGCCAGCAGCTGGGGGGACTTTAACACCGGGGAGCTGTTTTTT
TRBJ2-5	NA	TRBV20-1	many	CSARDQQETQYF	TGCAGTGCTAGAGATCAGCAAGAGACCCAGTACTTC
TRBJ1-2	NA	TRBV6-1	NA	CASTKTAGGRLYGYTF	TGTGCCAGCACCAAGACTGCCGGGGGCCGACTCTATGGCTACACCTTC
TRBJ2-5	NA	TRBV27	many	CASWRPGQETQYF	TGTGCCAGCTGGAGACCGGGACAAGAGACCCAGTACTTC
TRBJ2-3	NA	TRBV12-3/TRBV12-4	many	CASRRIRASGDTQYF	TGTGCCAGCAGGAGGATCCGGGCCTCGGGGGATACGCAGTATTTT
TRBJ2-1	TRBD2	TRBV4-2	NA	CASSQDDGGAIEQFF	TGTGCCAGCAGCCAAGATGACGGGGGGGCTATTGAGCAGTTCTTC